This T cell receptor (beta chain) was obtained from a study of T cell changes during pregnancy in multiple sclerosis. Sequenced by immunoSEQ multiplex PCR; TCRdb stores in-frame clones only, minus some. The sample contains around 35,000 clones, about nine tenths of which appear only once. The V and J ends lost 1 base and 5 bases, in that order; junction bases with no gene match: 5. The V gene's germline CDR1 is SGHVS and CDR2 FNYEAQ. The CDR3 runs 15 residues. The sequence was collected from a female donor with multiple sclerosis, enrolled in a pregnancy study. This specimen was CD8+ T cells from peripheral blood mononuclear cells, taken in the first trimester of pregnancy. The chain joins TRBV7-6 to TRBJ2-7; 10 bases match TRBD1. CDR3 sequence (DNA): TGTGCCAGCAGCTTAGAAGGGACAGGGGCCCACGAGCAGTACTTC. Translating gives CASSLEGTGAHEQYF.